This TCR beta chain emerged from a study of shared clonotypes between healthy human individuals. Repertoires were generated with immunoSEQ multiplex PCR, while TCRdb's copy carries only in-frame clones and drops some. This sample has some 2.3 million clones, with more than 85% found just once. V trimming: 0 bases; J trimming: 0 bases; junction bases outside the gene matches: 11. The CDR3 extends over 20 amino acids. Germline V CDR1 and CDR2: SQVTM, ANQGSEA. The origin of this receptor is a man aged 18 to 29 in good health. Some clones in this sample may be carry-over from other donors' samples. Sequencing was performed on naive CD4+ T cells from PBMCs. Subset described: CD45RA+ positively selected. The J gene is TRBJ2-1, the V gene TRBV29-1; TRBD2 agrees at 13 bases. CDR3 loop: CSVEDRGLAGILSSYNEQFF. CDR3 DNA: TGCAGCGTTGAAGACAGGGGACTAGCGGGGATCTTGAGCTCCTACAATGAGCAGTTCTTC.